Listed here are 24 T cell receptor beta chains from one sample, sequenced in a study of CD8 T cells in ankylosing spondylitis. General observations from the study: Several highly homologous variants made up a TCR beta motif, and this motif appeared characteristic of ankylosing spondylitis blood.

TCRdb itself ran the 5' RACE reads through MiXCR, one entry per CDR3 protein. The repertoire holds about 400,000 distinct CDR3 sequences, around 22% seen once, with about a sixth in the top ten. Antigens for these TCRs are unknown. The source material was blood, either unsorted or a sorted T cell fraction (not recorded which). These receptors were collected from a male donor with ankylosing spondylitis.

This chain uses TRBV7-9 with TRBJ1-1, with D unclear. This CDR3 spans 15 amino acids. V was pared by 5 bases and J by 3 bases, with 16 bases between. CDR1 is SEHNR and CDR2 is FQNEAQ in the germline V gene (reference sequence). CDR3 nucleotide sequence: TGTGCCAGCAGCGCCCGGGTAAGAGTTGACACTGAAGCTTTCTTT. Protein: CASSARVRVDTEAFF.

This clonotype was recorded a few times. The J gene is TRBJ2-2, the V gene TRBV11-2; D perhaps matches TRBD2 (6 bases). CDR1 and CDR2 from the germline V gene are SGHAT and FQNNGV. CDR3 length: 18 residues. V gave up 5 bases and J gave up 4 bases, with 23 bases separating them. The CDR3 nucleotides read TGTGCCAGCAGCCCGCGGAGGGCCACGGGGTGGAGCACCGGGGAGCTGTTTTTT. This sequence encodes CASSPRRATGWSTGELFF.

The chain links TRBV5-1 to TRBJ2-1, with D perhaps matching TRBD2 (6 bases). Trimming cost V 2 bases and J 5 bases, with 20 bases left between them. The CDR3 loop spans 17 amino acids. Germline V gene lookup returns CDR1 SGHRS and CDR2 YFSETQ. CDR3 bases: TGCGCCAGCAGCTTCCTCGGTGACGGGAGCGTCGACAATGAGCAGTTCTTC. The encoded protein is CASSFLGDGSVDNEQFF.

This clonotype was seen only once. CDR3 in amino acids: CASSRVSSGFNSYNEQFF. The DNA for the CDR3 is TGTGCCAGCAGCAGGGTTTCGTCCGGATTTAACTCCTACAATGAGCAGTTCTTC. The chain has TRBV7-3 and TRBJ2-1; D uncertain. This CDR3 has 18 amino acids. The germline V gene encodes CDR1 SGHTA and CDR2 FQGTGA. V lost 5 bases to trimming and J lost 0 bases, with 20 bases between them.

This clonotype was seen a handful of times. This chain uses TRBV29-1 with TRBJ2-2; 8 nucleotides align to TRBD2. Germline V gene lookup returns CDR1 SQVTM and CDR2 ANQGSEA. The CDR3 is 13 residues long. Unmatched junction bases numbered 7, after V lost 6 bases and J lost 7 bases. This chain's CDR3 is CSVFFAGGGELFF. CDR3 in DNA: TGCAGCGTCTTTTTTGCGGGAGGCGGGGAGCTGTTTTTT.

The chain combines TRBV2 with TRBJ1-2; TRBD1 agrees at 7 bases. Germline CDR1 SNHLY, CDR2 FYNNEI. This CDR3 is built from 14 residues. After removal of 6 bases from V and 8 bases from J, the junction contained 12 bases not matched to a gene. CDR3: CASSGDSPRWGYTF. As DNA, the CDR3 is TGTGCCAGCAGCGGGGACAGCCCGCGGTGGGGCTACACCTTC.

The sample holds a few counts of this clonotype. This chain connects TRBV6-1 to TRBJ1-1; D call uncertain. CDR3 length: 15 residues. Germline V gene lookup returns CDR1 MNHNS and CDR2 SASEGT. Deletions cut 7 bases from V and 7 bases from J, with 22 bases between. In DNA form, the CDR3 reads TGTGCCAGCAAACCGAGCGCGGCATTTTTTCTTGAAGCTTTCTTT. Its translation: CASKPSAAFFLEAFF.

The chain has TRBV14 and TRBJ2-6; D unclear. Trimming took 3 bases from V and 0 from J, leaving 15 bases between them. Germline V gives CDR1 SGHDN, CDR2 FVKESK. CDR3 size: 18 residues. For the CDR3, the DNA is TGTGCCAGCAGCCAGCTCGAGACACTGAGCTCTGGGGCCAACGTCCTGACTTTC. This gives the protein CASSQLETLSSGANVLTF.

The V gene is TRBV7-3, the J gene TRBJ2-1; tentatively, D is TRBD2 (6 bases). Trimming took 5 bases from V and 9 from J, leaving 14 bases between them. In germline, CDR1 is SGHTA, CDR2 FQGTGA. The CDR3 totals 13 residues. This CDR3 is CASSPLIAAEQFF. The CDR3 DNA reads TGTGCCAGCAGCCCATTAATAGCGGCTGAGCAGTTCTTC. The full variable domain, rest sourced from reference TRBV7-3 and TRBJ2-1, is GAGVSQTPSNKVTEKGKYVELRCDPISGHTALYWYRQSLGQGPEFLIYFQGTGAADDSGLPNDRFFAVRPEGSVSTLKIQRTERGDSAVYLCASSPLIAAEQFFGPGTRLTVL.

This chain connects TRBV5-1 to TRBJ2-7, with 7 positions matching TRBD2. V lost 4 bases and J lost 7; bases outside the gene matches: 8. Germline V CDR1 and CDR2: SGHRS, YFSETQ. The CDR3 is made up of 13 amino acids. The CDR3 DNA sequence: TGCGCCAGCAGCCGCCGACTAGCAGAAGAGCAGTACTTC. This sequence encodes CASSRRLAEEQYF. Together with reference TRBV5-1 and TRBJ2-7, the CDR3 gives the full variable domain: KAGVTQTPRYLIKTRGQQVTLSCSPISGHRSVSWYQQTPGQGLQFLFEYFSETQRNKGNFPGRFSGRQFSNSRSEMNVSTLELGDSALYLCASSRRLAEEQYFGPGTRLTVT.

J is TRBJ2-5 and V is TRBV12-3 or TRBV12-4; possibly TRBD2 for D (5 bases). CDR3 length equals 14 residues. Trimming removed 3 bases from V and 5 bases from J, with 13 bases in between. Here the CDR3 reads CASSFSSSGETQYF. CDR3 in DNA: TGTGCCAGCAGTTTCTCTAGCTCCGGGGAGACCCAGTACTTC.

The rearrangement links TRBV20-1 to TRBJ1-1; TRBD1 agrees at 7 bases. This CDR3 is built from 15 residues. Looked up from germline, CDR1 is DFQATT and CDR2 is SNEGSKA (reference sequence). J gave up 1 base and V 2 bases, and 7 bases lay outside the gene matches. The CDR3: CSARRQGVTNTEAFF. The CDR3 DNA follows: TGCAGTGCTAGAAGGCAGGGGGTTACGAACACTGAAGCTTTCTTT.

This clonotype was recorded a few times. The chain couples TRBV20-1 to TRBJ1-1; 7 bases align to TRBD1. The germline V gene encodes CDR1 DFQATT and CDR2 SNEGSKA (reference sequence). This CDR3 spans 11 amino acids. Trimming removed 5 bases from V and 7 bases from J; junction bases left unmatched: 4. The CDR3 loop reads CSAGGQFEAFF. CDR3 coding DNA: TGCAGTGCTGGGGGACAGTTTGAAGCTTTCTTT.

The V and J genes are TRBV12-3 or TRBV12-4 and TRBJ1-6, with 7 bases that match TRBD1. Trimming at V came to 3 bases and at J to 10 bases, leaving 9 bases not matched to a gene. The CDR3 sequence is 15 residues long. The CDR3 reads CASSFPQGIESPLHF. DNA of the CDR3: TGTGCCAGCAGTTTCCCACAGGGGATTGAATCACCCCTCCACTTT.

The chain links TRBV12-3 or TRBV12-4 to TRBJ2-1; D might be TRBD2 (6 bases). This CDR3 contains 13 residues. The germline V and J ends were trimmed by 4 bases and 15 bases, with 19 bases remaining between them. This CDR3 reads CASSYREWGWPFF. CDR3 bases: TGTGCCAGCAGTTATCGGGAGTGGGGCTGGCCGTTCTTC.

This clonotype was seen more than once but under ten times. The rearrangement links TRBV12-3 or TRBV12-4 to TRBJ1-2, with 7 bases matching TRBD1. The CDR3 spans 14 residues. V was clipped by 0 bases and J by 8 bases; unmatched bases: 6. In nucleotides, the CDR3 is TGTGCCAGCAGTTTAGCGCGACAGGGAGTAGGCTACACCTTC. As protein: CASSLARQGVGYTF.

The chain has TRBV11-2 and TRBJ2-1; D is possibly TRBD1 or TRBD2 (5 bases each). The V end lost 2 bases, the J end lost 3 bases, and 11 bases lay between the germline ends. The CDR3 runs to 15 residues. Per germline, CDR1 SGHAT and CDR2 FQNNGV. This CDR3 reads CASSLLRGVYNEQFF. CDR3 DNA: TGTGCCAGCAGCTTATTAAGGGGAGTCTACAATGAGCAGTTCTTC.

This clonotype was counted at least ten times. V is TRBV7-6 and J is TRBJ1-1; D remains unclear. Germline V gene lookup returns CDR1 SGHVS and CDR2 FNYEAQ. V was pared by 11 bases and J by 0 bases, with 16 bases between. The CDR3 totals 14 residues. Here the CDR3 reads CASSWAEVNTEAFF. Here the CDR3 DNA reads TGTGCCTCATCGTGGGCCGAGGTGAACACTGAAGCTTTCTTT. Variable domain in full (rest from reference TRBV7-6 and TRBJ1-1): GAGVSQSPRYKVTKRGQDVALRCDPISGHVSLYWYRQALGQGPEFLTYFNYEAQQDKSGLPNDRFSAERPEGSISTLTIQRTEQRDSAMYRCASSWAEVNTEAFFGQGTRLTVV.

This rearrangement joins TRBV7-9 to TRBJ2-2; TRBD1 matches at 8 bases. Germline trimming cut 5 bases from V and 6 bases from J; bases unmatched to any gene: 8. The CDR3 totals 15 residues. Germline loops: CDR1 SEHNR, CDR2 FQNEAQ (reference sequence). The CDR3 loop is CASSRQGNEAGELFF. The CDR3 DNA reads TGTGCCAGCAGCAGACAGGGGAATGAGGCCGGGGAGCTGTTTTTT. Looking up the rest from reference TRBV7-9 and TRBJ2-2 gives the full variable domain: DTGVSQNPRHKITKRGQNVTFRCDPISEHNRLYWYRQTLGQGPEFLTYFQNEAQLEKSRLLSDRFSAERPKGSFSTLEIQRTEQGDSAMYLCASSRQGNEAGELFFGEGSRLTVL.

This clonotype appeared a few times. The chain carries TRBV5-1 and TRBJ1-1; TRBD1 aligns across 9 bases. The V gene end was trimmed by 3 bases and the J gene end by 5 bases; junction bases not matched to a gene: 8. The CDR3 is 15 amino acids. The V gene's germline CDR1 is SGHRS and CDR2 YFSETQ. The CDR3 DNA reads as TGCGCCAGCAGCTCGACGACAGGGGGAAATACTGAAGCTTTCTTT. Amino acids: CASSSTTGGNTEAFF.

V usage is TRBV11-2 and J usage is TRBJ2-7; 9 bases align to TRBD1. Germline V gene data show CDR1 as SGHAT and CDR2 as FQNNGV. There are 16 residues in the CDR3. Trimming removed 1 base from V and 6 bases from J; junction bases left unmatched: 10. The CDR3 reads CASSLARQGGLFEQYF. CDR3 DNA: TGTGCCAGCAGCTTAGCAAGACAGGGGGGGCTTTTCGAGCAGTACTTC.

This clonotype has a handful of counts. The J gene is TRBJ1-2, the V gene TRBV7-9, with D unclear. The CDR3 covers 14 residues. CDR1 is SEHNR, CDR2 FQNEAQ, per germline (reference sequence). Trimming removed 5 bases from V and 2 bases from J, with 12 bases in between. The CDR3 sequence: CASSTARRNYGYTF. CDR3 coding DNA: TGTGCCAGCAGCACCGCTCGAAGAAACTATGGCTACACCTTC. Full variable domain (rest looked up from reference TRBV7-9 and TRBJ1-2): DTGVSQNPRHKITKRGQNVTFRCDPISEHNRLYWYRQTLGQGPEFLTYFQNEAQLEKSRLLSDRFSAERPKGSFSTLEIQRTEQGDSAMYLCASSTARRNYGYTFGSGTRLTVV.

The V call is TRBV6-5, the J call TRBJ1-5, with TRBD1 matching 7 bases. Germline V gives CDR1 MNHEY, CDR2 SVGAGI. V dropped 4 bases and J dropped 0; count of bases not matched to a gene: 9. This CDR3 comprises 17 residues. For the CDR3, the DNA is TGTGCCAGCAGTTCCTTGACAGGGCCGTATAGCAATCAGCCCCAGCATTTT. It specifies CASSSLTGPYSNQPQHF.

The sample holds a few counts of this clonotype. V is TRBV6-1 and J is TRBJ2-1; D may correspond to TRBD1 or TRBD2 (5 bases each). The germline V and J ends were trimmed by 6 bases and 4 bases, with 16 bases remaining between them. The CDR3 loop spans 15 amino acids. Germline CDR1 MNHNS, CDR2 SASEGT. CDR3 loop: CASSPHRDGYNEQFF. Here the CDR3 DNA reads TGTGCCAGCAGCCCTCACCGGGACGGATACAATGAGCAGTTCTTC.